This T cell receptor beta chain was captured by sequencing in a study of T cell responses to AZD1222 COVID-19 vaccine (dated by TCRdb to about 2021). About the study as a whole: Because spike-specific TCR depth and breadth did not differ between the two schedules, AZD1222 recipients who got a second dose at roughly 4 weeks were pooled with those who got a second dose at roughly 12 weeks. TCR sequencing was performed for about 250 trial participants, of whom around 200 were given two doses of AZD1222 and approximately 25 were given two doses of MenACWY control vaccine. Trial participants were enrolled by age into subgroups of 18-55, 56-69 and 70-plus years, and around 150, 28 and 57 TCR-sequenced participants, respectively, were included in these subgroups.

The CDR3 regions of human TCRbeta chains were analyzed by immunosequencing. Per the authors' processing: TCRs in the repertoires were matched against a reference library of SARS-CoV-2-specific TCRs that had been generated with the MIRA antigen-specificity platform. Breadth was defined as the fraction of unique TCRs that were SARS-CoV-2-associated. Depth was defined as the fraction of total T cells that were SARS-CoV-2-associated. Each spike-specific TCR was assigned to its reactive spike region and to a CD4 or CD8 class using the MIRA data. Log10-transformed breadth and depth values were compared by one-way ANOVA with Sidak's multiple comparisons tests. TCRdb took this table from immuneACCESS and kept in-frame rearrangements with V and J called. Such tables lack part of the clones; where checked against another copy, unresolved V genes explain under half of the gap, and the rest is unexplained. The D gene and trimming were derived from the DNA, and the V and J assignments and clone size from that table. The table for this sample lists about 140,000 clones; approximately 92% of them were counted only once. The top ten clones comprise about 5% of the sample.

Worth noting for this clone: It lacks a known antigen. Within one base of it there is no much larger clone, and no base qualities were kept.

The CDR3 goes from the cysteine to the phenylalanine over 15 residues. The read is trimmed to its CDR3 DNA, 45 bases read in frame from base 1. The germline V gene (reference sequence) supplies CDR1 MNHEY and CDR2 SMNVEV. V is trimmed back by 6 bases and J by 1 base, and the junction contains 6 bases that no gene match accounts for. What the time point label conveys for this sample: baseline before first vaccination. Vaccinee samples were obtained from the UK trials COV001 and COV002, which included a single-blind randomized controlled phase 2/3 trial of AZD1222 (ChAdOx1 nCoV-19) in healthy adults. For TCRbeta chain sequencing, PBMC samples from trial participants were taken at day 0 and at day 28 after the second dose. What the work shows at the level of the full study, not this receptor alone: Reportedly, almost half of the unique spike-specific TCRs recognized epitopes lying outside the regions that are mutated in the B.1.351 and B.1.1.7 variants. Conclusions about previously exposed vaccinees are limited, since just 5 or 6 AZD1222 recipients were seropositive for SARS-CoV-2 at baseline. Participants were mostly white British, with more females than males. The authors suggested clonal diversity may have been underestimated. In the small 56-69-year group, the increase in depth fell short of significance, most likely because of low power. The whole spike protein was spanned by vaccine-associated CD4 TCRs, and dominant responses were seen in regions 160-218 and 743-854. After two AZD1222 doses, spike-specific TCR breadth and depth were significantly higher than at day 0 and than in MenACWY recipients. Because no day 14 peak-response samples were available, repertoires were characterized only after the peak T cell response.

Sequencing was performed on peripheral blood, taken on day 0 of AZD1222 vaccination. This clonotype was sampled from an adult in good health. The rearranged segments are TRBV27 and TRBJ2-7, with 10 middle bases fitting TRBD1. The bases read TGTGCCAGCAGGCCTGGACAGGGGGTATCCTACGAGCAGTACTTC. The resulting protein is CASRPGQGVSYEQYF.